A selection of T cell receptor beta chains follows, all from one sample in a study of T-cell memory formation after mild COVID-19. TCRdb reprocessed the 5' RACE reads via MiXCR and lists one record per CDR3 protein. The sample consists of some 200,000 distinct CDR3 sequences, about 22% of them appearing once. The sample comprised PBMCs or a T cell subset sorted from them (not recorded which). The receptor set was obtained from an adult woman who had mild COVID-19 (a few samples of this study predate the infection). Cell type and time point are not known. Both conserved end residues are trimmed from each CDR3. The order of the fields is V gene, J gene, CDR3 protein.

>TRBV20-1|TRBJ2-7
SARAGLLPTYEQY
>TRBV9|TRBJ2-2
ASRGGGTGELF
>TRBV30|TRBJ2-5
AWMSGPRRETQY
>TRBV7-2|TRBJ2-1
ASEVDSSSYNEQF
>TRBV11-2|TRBJ2-7
ASSLDGWGSSYEQY
>TRBV7-9|TRBJ1-1
ASSFGKTEAF
>TRBV28|TRBJ2-3
ASSWTASTDTQY
>TRBV27|TRBJ2-1
ASSTGTVGLYNEQF
>TRBV4-1|TRBJ2-1
ASSARRGESYNEQF
>TRBV5-1|TRBJ2-4
ASSGAGASQGDIQY
>TRBV6-2/TRBV6-3|TRBJ2-7
ASSETGSYEQY
>TRBV7-9|TRBJ2-1
ASSSLDSTYNEQF
>TRBV4-2|TRBJ2-1
ASSQEFGTANREQF
>TRBV21-1|TRBJ1-5
ASSKEDGQPQH
>TRBV5-4|TRBJ1-1
AMAQVNMNTEAF
>TRBV20-1|TRBJ2-1
SARDLGEISSLNEQF
>TRBV24-1|TRBJ2-3
ATSGAGGPSTDTQY
>TRBV6-5|TRBJ2-7
ASSYIGTGLAEQY
>TRBV4-1|TRBJ2-7
ASSQVGRDYEQY
>TRBV12-3/TRBV12-4|TRBJ2-3
ASSLMQRGGRDTQY
>TRBV9|TRBJ2-7
ASSVDWTAYEQY
>TRBV6-2/TRBV6-3|TRBJ2-1
ASSNGTGRNSYNEQF
>TRBV27|TRBJ1-5
ASSLGLMNQPQH
>TRBV3-1|TRBJ2-7
ASSLRPEGYYEQY
>TRBV6-6|TRBJ1-2
ASSYDENYGYT
>TRBV6-5|TRBJ1-1
ASSYSPPDSLNTEAF
>TRBV24-1|TRBJ1-5
ATSDHRGYSNQPQH
>TRBV5-1|TRBJ2-1
ASSLYGGLYNEQF
>TRBV28|TRBJ2-1
ASRSELAGGQTMTQF
>TRBV7-6|TRBJ2-7
ASAAGGHGQY
>TRBV7-6|TRBJ2-2
ASSLTSTGELF
>TRBV19|TRBJ2-1
ASSIRDNEQF
>TRBV6-5|TRBJ1-2
ASSYLKNYGYT
>TRBV5-1|TRBJ2-5
ASSLTTSGVQETQY
>TRBV4-1|TRBJ2-7
ASSQERQGPSYEQY
>TRBV27|TRBJ2-3
ASSFRPDTQY
>TRBV11-2|TRBJ1-2
ASSLVDRVGHGYT
>TRBV5-6|TRBJ2-2
ASSFLTGPNTGELF
>TRBV10-3|TRBJ2-5
AISESGQGKTQY
>TRBV7-2|TRBJ2-1
ASLEQGPYNEQF
>TRBV5-1|TRBJ1-1
ASSPDRLNTEAF
>TRBV4-1|TRBJ1-1
ASSPSSGQLEPTEAF
>TRBV5-1|TRBJ1-1
ASSLVRNAWGEAF
>TRBV20-1|TRBJ1-2
SAREGRGSYGYT
>TRBV7-8|TRBJ1-5
ASSLGLLNQPQH